The 29 T cell receptor beta chains in this list originate from one sample, sequenced in a study of shared clonotypes between healthy human individuals. Only CD45RO-negative cells positively selected for CCR7 counted as naive CD8 cells, so terminally differentiated effector memory CD45RA+ cells were excluded. Sequencing used immunoSEQ multiplex PCR; TCRdb keeps in-frame clones, though not all of them. The data contain just over 2,000,000 clones, about 94% of them singletons. Source material: naive CD8+ T cells sorted from blood. Receptor source: a man aged 18 to 30 in good health.

The V and J genes are TRBV5-8 and TRBJ2-1, with 8 positions matching TRBD2. Per the germline V gene, CDR1 is SGHTS and CDR2 is YDEGEE. This CDR3 has 15 residues. The junction had 8 bases not matched to a gene; V was cut back by 5 bases and J by 4 bases. This CDR3 is CASSLTTSAYNEQFF. The CDR3 bases are TGTGCCAGCAGTTTAACGACTAGCGCTTACAATGAGCAGTTCTTC.

The rearrangement uses TRBV6-5 and TRBJ2-1; 7 bases are shared with TRBD1. CDR1 is MNHEY and CDR2 is SVGAGI in the germline V gene. CDR3 length: 13 amino acids. Losses at the gene ends were 1 base for V and 8 bases for J; bases not matched to a gene: 2. The CDR3 loop reads CASSYYQGDEQFF. The CDR3 nucleotides are TGTGCCAGCAGTTACTACCAGGGGGATGAGCAGTTCTTC.

The chain recombines TRBV5-1 with TRBJ1-2; 10 nucleotides match TRBD1. The germline CDR1 and CDR2 sequences are SGHRS and YFSETQ. Trimming took 5 bases from V and 2 from J; bases not matched to a gene: 6. The CDR3 has 15 residues. The CDR3 nucleotides read TGCGCCAGCAGTTCTCCGGGACAGGGGAACTATGGCTACACCTTC. Its protein product is CASSSPGQGNYGYTF. The full variable domain, its missing parts supplied by reference TRBV5-1 and TRBJ1-2, is KAGVTQTPRYLIKTRGQQVTLSCSPISGHRSVSWYQQTPGQGLQFLFEYFSETQRNKGNFPGRFSGRQFSNSRSEMNVSTLELGDSALYLCASSSPGQGNYGYTFGSGTRLTVV.

The V and J genes are TRBV10-3 and TRBJ2-1; D might be TRBD1 (5 bases). Trimming cost V 5 bases and J 7 bases, with 9 bases left between them. Looked up from germline, CDR1 is ENHRY and CDR2 is SYGVKD. The CDR3 is 12 amino acids. CDR3 coding DNA: TGTGCCATCAGTAGGGGTTTGAATGAGCAGTTCTTC. Translation gives CAISRGLNEQFF.

The chain joins TRBV6-6 to TRBJ1-2; D call uncertain. This CDR3 has 11 residues. The V end was cut by 6 bases, the J end by 3 bases, with 5 bases between. Germline values: CDR1 MNHNY, CDR2 SVGAGI (reference sequence). The CDR3 sequence: CASRSDYGYTF. The CDR3 DNA is TGTGCCAGCAGATCCGACTATGGCTACACCTTC.

This sequence joins TRBV7-3 and TRBJ2-5; 8 bases agree with TRBD2. Trimming at V came to 5 bases and at J to 4 bases, leaving 9 bases not matched to a gene. This CDR3 contains 15 residues. The germline V gene has CDR1 SGHTA and CDR2 FQGTGA. CDR3 protein: CASSASGGATETQYF. For the CDR3, the DNA is TGTGCCAGCAGCGCCTCCGGGGGGGCCACAGAGACCCAGTACTTC.

The chain has TRBV27 and TRBJ2-7, with 7 bases that match TRBD2. The germline V gene has CDR1 MNHEY and CDR2 SMNVEV (reference sequence). This CDR3 contains 14 residues. J gave up 2 bases and V 5 bases, and 6 bases lay outside the gene matches. CDR3 nucleotide sequence: TGTGCCAGCAGTGTGGGCCGGGGGGCCTACGAGCAGTACTTC. Encoded protein: CASSVGRGAYEQYF.

Regarding this clone: This CDR3 is also generated by other DNA sequences in the sample. V is TRBV7-9 and J is TRBJ1-1, with D unresolved. The CDR3 length is 13 residues. The germline V and J ends were trimmed by 0 bases and 0 bases, with 2 bases remaining between them. The germline CDR1 and CDR2 sequences are SEHNR and FQNEAQ (reference sequence). The CDR3 DNA reads as TGTGCCAGCAGCTTAGCAATGAACACTGAAGCTTTCTTT. Translated: CASSLAMNTEAFF.

The rearrangement links TRBV5-6 to TRBJ1-1; tentatively, D is TRBD1 (5 bases). The germline gives CDR1 SGHDT, CDR2 YYEEEE. V gave up 2 bases and J gave up 4 bases, with 9 bases separating them. The CDR3 has 13 residues. CDR3 residues: CASSFPGGTEAFF. The DNA of the CDR3 is TGTGCCAGCAGCTTCCCGGGGGGCACTGAAGCTTTCTTT.

This chain connects TRBV5-1 to TRBJ1-5; 9 bases map to TRBD1. CDR1 is SGHRS and CDR2 is YFSETQ in the germline V gene. J was trimmed by 2 bases and V by 3 bases; bases with no gene match: 12. This CDR3 contains 18 residues. Here the CDR3 reads CASSSRTGEIARNQPQHF. CDR3 nucleotide sequence: TGCGCCAGCAGCTCCCGGACAGGGGAGATCGCTCGCAATCAGCCCCAGCATTTT.

The chain uses TRBV13 and TRBJ2-1, with TRBD2 matching 9 bases. This CDR3 spans 16 amino acids. V was clipped by 5 bases and J by 7 bases; unmatched bases: 12. Germline V CDR1 and CDR2: PRHDT, FYEKMQ (reference sequence). The CDR3 DNA follows: TGTGCCAGCAGCCCGGGGGGGCTAGCGGGATTAAATGAGCAGTTCTTC. Translation: CASSPGGLAGLNEQFF.

The V gene is TRBV7-9, the J gene TRBJ2-1, with D maybe TRBD1 (5 bases). The CDR3 totals 17 residues. CDR1 and CDR2 from the germline V gene are SEHNR and FQNEAQ (reference sequence). V lost 0 bases and J lost 9, with 21 bases in between. CDR3 bases: TGTGCCAGCAGCTTAGCGCAAGGGCAGGGTTATGTTCCTGAGCAGTTCTTC. It specifies CASSLAQGQGYVPEQFF.

This chain uses TRBV9 with TRBJ2-1; TRBD1 might be the D (6 bases). The V end lost 4 bases, the J end lost 8 bases, and 16 bases lay between the germline ends. The CDR3 length is 14 residues. Germline assignment: CDR1 SGDLS and CDR2 YYNGEE. The CDR3 is CASSLRTQGYEQFF. CDR3 sequence (DNA): TGTGCCAGCAGCTTACGAACTCAGGGGTATGAGCAGTTCTTC.

This clone was seen a single time. This chain connects TRBV27 to TRBJ1-2; D is ambiguous. V was shortened by 1 base and J by 0 bases, with 15 bases between the two germline ends. Germline loops: CDR1 MNHEY, CDR2 SMNVEV (reference sequence). The CDR3 is made up of 17 amino acids. This CDR3 is CASSLWGINSANYGYTF. DNA of the CDR3: TGTGCCAGCAGTTTATGGGGAATAAACTCCGCTAACTATGGCTACACCTTC.

This rearrangement joins TRBV7-9 to TRBJ2-7; TRBD2 agrees at 7 bases. Germline V gene lookup returns CDR1 SEHNR and CDR2 FQNEAQ (reference sequence). The CDR3 is 15 residues long. The trim removed 5 bases at V and 0 bases at J, leaving 7 bases unmatched. The CDR3 DNA reads as TGTGCCAGCAGCCGGACGCGGGGGAGCTCCTACGAGCAGTACTTC. This gives the protein CASSRTRGSSYEQYF.

The chain recombines TRBV4-1 with TRBJ1-5; D remains ambiguous. Trimming cost V 0 bases and J 4 bases, with 10 bases left between them. In germline, CDR1 is MGHRA, CDR2 YSYEKL. The CDR3 loop spans 15 amino acids. The CDR3 DNA is TGCGCCAGCAGCCAAGAAGACGGGGTTAATCAGCCCCAGCATTTT. Translating gives CASSQEDGVNQPQHF.

On this clone: The same CDR3 is also encoded by other DNA sequences in this sample. The rearrangement joins TRBV6-6 to TRBJ1-1; D call uncertain. Germline loops: CDR1 MNHNY, CDR2 SVGAGI (reference sequence). This CDR3 is built from 14 residues. The V and J ends lost 2 bases and 0 bases respectively, with 7 bases between them. CDR3 region: CASSYGSMNTEAFF. For the CDR3, the DNA is TGTGCCAGCAGTTACGGAAGTATGAACACTGAAGCTTTCTTT.

The V call is TRBV11-2, the J call TRBJ2-7; maybe TRBD2 (6 bases). V was cut by 1 base and J by 4 bases, with 11 bases left in between. There are 14 residues in the CDR3. CDR1 and CDR2 from the germline V gene are SGHAT and FQNNGV. The DNA for the CDR3 is TGTGCCAGCAGCTTAGCCCCGGAGGGGTACGAGCAGTACTTC. Encoded protein: CASSLAPEGYEQYF.

The chain joins TRBV7-9 to TRBJ2-1; D possibly corresponds to TRBD1 (6 bases). The CDR3 sequence is 15 residues long. V lost 5 bases to trimming and J lost 1 base, with 12 bases between them. In germline, CDR1 is SEHNR, CDR2 FQNEAQ (reference sequence). CDR3 residues: CASSREGESYNEQFF. As DNA, the CDR3 is TGTGCCAGCAGCCGTGAGGGGGAATCCTACAATGAGCAGTTCTTC.

This CDR3 reads CASSPGTGASQPQHF. The CDR3 nucleotides read TGTGCCAGCTCCCCAGGGACAGGCGCCAGTCAGCCCCAGCATTTT. The chain employs TRBV18 and TRBJ1-5, with 8 bases aligning to TRBD1. Germline assignment: CDR1 KGHSH and CDR2 LQKENI. With V trimmed by 6 bases and J by 6 bases, 10 bases remained unmatched. The CDR3 runs to 15 residues.

This chain links TRBV7-9 with TRBJ2-1, with a weak D call TRBD2 (7 bases). With 1 base removed from V and 3 bases from J, the gap between germline ends came to 13 bases. CDR1 and CDR2 (germline): SEHNR, FQNEAQ (reference sequence). This CDR3 spans 16 amino acids. CDR3 coding DNA: TGTGCCAGCAGCTTAGACGGGCGGGGGCTCTACAATGAGCAGTTCTTC. Encoded protein: CASSLDGRGLYNEQFF. The variable domain in full, with the rest retrieved from reference TRBV7-9 and TRBJ2-1, is DTGVSQNPRHKITKRGQNVTFRCDPISEHNRLYWYRQTLGQGPEFLTYFQNEAQLEKSRLLSDRFSAERPKGSFSTLEIQRTEQGDSAMYLCASSLDGRGLYNEQFFGPGTRLTVL.

About this clone itself: Other DNA sequences in this specimen translate into the identical CDR3. The chain recombines TRBV6-5 with TRBJ2-2; no definite D call. The germline CDR1 and CDR2 sequences are MNHEY and SVGAGI. V lost 0 bases and J lost 1, with 3 bases in between. This CDR3 is built from 14 residues. The CDR3 bases are TGTGCCAGCAGTTACTCTGGGAACACCGGGGAGCTGTTTTTT. As protein: CASSYSGNTGELFF.

The chain carries TRBV6-1 and TRBJ1-1, with TRBD1 matching 7 bases. The CDR3 has 14 amino acids. The germline gives CDR1 MNHNS, CDR2 SASEGT. Trimming at V came to 4 bases and at J to 4 bases, leaving 6 bases not matched to a gene. CDR3 amino acids: CASSVGQVGTEAFF. Here the CDR3 DNA reads TGTGCCAGCAGTGTAGGACAGGTGGGCACTGAAGCTTTCTTT.

The V and J genes are TRBV9 and TRBJ1-2, with D unclear. Trimming took 0 bases from V and 0 from J, leaving 9 bases between them. The germline V gene encodes CDR1 SGDLS and CDR2 YYNGEE. The CDR3 covers 15 residues. Here the CDR3 DNA reads TGTGCCAGCAGCGTAGGACTGACTACTAACTATGGCTACACCTTC. Translation gives CASSVGLTTNYGYTF.

The V and J genes are TRBV7-9 and TRBJ2-5; 14 bases match TRBD2. The trim removed 4 bases at V and 2 bases at J, leaving 12 bases unmatched. The CDR3 runs to 19 residues. Germline V lookup: CDR1 SEHNR, CDR2 FQNEAQ (reference sequence). CDR3 loop: CASSSGLAGDRGVQETQYF. The CDR3, as DNA: TGTGCCAGCAGCTCGGGACTAGCGGGAGACAGAGGCGTACAAGAGACCCAGTACTTC.

This chain joins TRBV5-6 and TRBJ1-2; 10 nucleotides match TRBD1. CDR3 length: 16 residues. V gave up 4 bases and J gave up 5 bases; unmatched junction bases: 11. CDR1 and CDR2 (germline): SGHDT, YYEEEE. CDR3 sequence (DNA): TGTGCCAGCAGCCTGGAGGACAGGGGGAGCTTATATGGCTACACCTTC. Its translation is CASSLEDRGSLYGYTF. The whole variable domain, remainder taken from reference TRBV5-6 and TRBJ1-2, is DAGVTQSPTHLIKTRGQQVTLRCSPKSGHDTVSWYQQALGQGPQFIFQYYEEEERQRGNFPDRFSGHQFPNYSSELNVNALLLGDSALYLCASSLEDRGSLYGYTFGSGTRLTVV.

The chain joins TRBV7-9 to TRBJ1-3; D may be TRBD1 (6 bases). CDR1 SEHNR and CDR2 FQNEAQ come from the germline V gene (reference sequence). This CDR3 contains 13 residues. The V end was cut by 5 bases, the J end by 10 bases, with 15 bases between. CDR3 protein: CASSPGTLPTIYF. CDR3 nucleotides: TGTGCCAGCAGCCCAGGGACACTGCCTACCATATATTTT. Full variable domain (outside the CDR3, taken from reference TRBV7-9 and TRBJ1-3): DTGVSQNPRHKITKRGQNVTFRCDPISEHNRLYWYRQTLGQGPEFLTYFQNEAQLEKSRLLSDRFSAERPKGSFSTLEIQRTEQGDSAMYLCASSPGTLPTIYFGEGSWLTVV.

This rearrangement joins TRBV5-1 to TRBJ2-7; no definite D call. The CDR3 sequence is 13 residues long. The germline V gene has CDR1 SGHRS and CDR2 YFSETQ. The ends were cut back, 0 bases at V and 3 bases at J, with 7 bases in the middle. The CDR3 DNA reads as TGCGCCAGCAGCTTGGGACACTTCTACGAGCAGTACTTC. Its translation is CASSLGHFYEQYF. Combining the CDR3 with reference TRBV5-1 and TRBJ2-7 gives the whole variable domain KAGVTQTPRYLIKTRGQQVTLSCSPISGHRSVSWYQQTPGQGLQFLFEYFSETQRNKGNFPGRFSGRQFSNSRSEMNVSTLELGDSALYLCASSLGHFYEQYFGPGTRLTVT.

In its sample, this clone was seen once. This chain uses TRBV7-2 with TRBJ2-7; D not certain. Germline V gene lookup returns CDR1 SGHTA and CDR2 FQGNSA. The CDR3 runs to 14 residues. Trimming removed 3 bases at V and 2 bases at J, with 11 bases between. In nucleotides, the CDR3 is TGTGCCAGCAGCTTCCCCGACTCCACCTACGAGCAGTACTTC. Protein sequence: CASSFPDSTYEQYF.